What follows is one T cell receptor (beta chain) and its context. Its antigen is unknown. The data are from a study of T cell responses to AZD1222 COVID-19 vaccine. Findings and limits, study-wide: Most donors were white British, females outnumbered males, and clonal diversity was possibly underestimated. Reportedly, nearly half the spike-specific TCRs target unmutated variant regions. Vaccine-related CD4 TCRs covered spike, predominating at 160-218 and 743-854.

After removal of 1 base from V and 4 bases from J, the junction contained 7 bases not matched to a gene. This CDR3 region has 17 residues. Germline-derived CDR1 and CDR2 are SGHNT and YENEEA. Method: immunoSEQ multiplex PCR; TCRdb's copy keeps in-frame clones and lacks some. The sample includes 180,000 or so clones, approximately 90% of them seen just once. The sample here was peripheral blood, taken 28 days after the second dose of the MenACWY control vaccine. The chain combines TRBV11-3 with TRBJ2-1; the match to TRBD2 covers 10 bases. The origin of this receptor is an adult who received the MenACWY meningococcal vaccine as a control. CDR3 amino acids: CASSLGVTSGLYNEQFF. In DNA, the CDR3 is TGTGCCAGCAGCTTAGGGGTGACTAGCGGGCTTTACAATGAGCAGTTCTTC. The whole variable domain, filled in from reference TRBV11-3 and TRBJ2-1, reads EAGVVQSPRYKIIEKKQPVAFWCNPISGHNTLYWYLQNLGQGPELLIRYENEEAVDDSQLPKDRFSAERLKGVDSTLKIQPAELGDSAVYLCASSLGVTSGLYNEQFFGPGTRLTVL.